This T cell receptor (beta chain) comes out of a study of graft-versus-host responses after intestinal transplantation (dated by TCRdb to the early 2020s). For context, the study as a whole: Recipients received multivisceral, liver-intestinal, or isolated intestinal transplants. Donor T cell macrochimerism was defined as a peak of at least 4% donor T cells among recipient peripheral blood mononuclear cells. Graft-versus-host and host-versus-graft alloreactive T cell clones were tracked in the graft, circulation and bone marrow after intestinal transplantation using bulk TCR-beta CDR3 sequencing. Alloreactive clones were identified by sequencing pre-transplant mixed lymphocyte reaction products and comparing these products with unstimulated pre-transplant donor and recipient T cells. Instead of going to the commercial service, samples from a few later patients were sequenced in-house on an Illumina MiSeq and processed with MiXCR. The cohort enrolled 24 intestinal transplant recipients including one retransplant, and a few patients lacking pretransplant specimens were excluded. Every recipient was given anti-thymocyte globulin induction, then maintenance tacrolimus and steroids for 2 to 3 years.

Preparation of the library involved the immunoSEQ multiplex PCR assay. For most patients, genomic DNA was isolated with the Qiagen DNeasy Blood and Tissue Kit and sent frozen to Adaptive Biotechnologies for TCR sequencing. For most patients, high-throughput TCR-beta CDR3 sequencing of genomic DNA was performed by Adaptive Biotechnologies. As for how the authors treated the data: Adaptive's ImmunoSEQ software supplied the TCR sequencing data for 18 patients, while MiXCR and VDJtools were used to process a few other patients. To correct CD4 versus CD8 sorting errors, any sequence found in both subsets at a frequency ratio below 5:1 was removed. CDR3 nucleotide sequences shared by donor and recipient were removed because the origin of these sequences could not be assigned. To be classed as alloreactive, a clone needed at least 2-fold expansion over unstimulated cells and a minimum CFSE-low frequency of 0.002% (template counts) or 0.001% (read counts). A clone was considered mappable if detected in the sequenced pre-transplant spleen, lymph node, or MLR CFSE-low populations of the donor or recipient. Cumulative frequency of alloreactive clones was calculated as a percentage of all sequences weighted by copy number. This is the immuneACCESS table as TCRdb keeps it, with only in-frame sequences that have V and J called. A part of the clones is gone; compared with another copy, unresolved V genes explain less than half, and the rest is unexplained. For V, J and clone size, that table is used; D and trimming come from the DNA. Recorded for this sample are about 120,000 clones; 90% to 95% of them occurred a single time. The top ten clonotypes cover 3% to 3.5% of the sample.

In regard to this clone: No cognate antigen has been identified for it. Base quality data are lacking; no much larger clone is found one base away.

CDR1 and CDR2 are drawn from the germline V gene: SGHVS, FQNEAQ. Including cysteine and phenylalanine, the CDR3 has 12 amino acids. Left in the record is the CDR3 DNA by itself, 36 bases read in frame from the first base. V is cut by 5 bases and J by 10 bases, and the space between the germline ends is 14 bases. The meaning of the sample's time point label: cells obtained before transplantation from donor or recipient. CD3+CD4+ and CD3+CD8+ populations were FACS-sorted from unstimulated pre-transplant donor and recipient cells taken from spleen or lymph nodes. The study at large found these results: The relatively low number and heterogeneity of intestinal transplant patients limited the conclusions. GvH clones were detected in recipient bone marrow, and some appeared earlier in ileal mucosa or blood, consistent with an intestinal mucosal origin. In patients with donor T cell macrochimerism, the allografts had high GvH to HvG T cell clonal ratios. Early after transplant, peak levels of circulating GvH clones were found to be associated with declines in HvG clones.

The chain is made from TRBV7-8 and TRBJ1-1; no D segment can be confidently identified. The clonotype was recovered from a human donor who received an intestinal transplant. The sequences come from unstimulated CD8+ T cells sorted from spleen or lymph node cells, collected before intestinal transplant. The encoded CDR3 is CASSPGGLRAFF. The nucleotides are TGTGCCAGCAGCCCAGGAGGACTAAGAGCTTTCTTT.